These T cell receptor beta chains were read from a single sample in a study of somatic mutations in cytotoxic T cells in rheumatoid arthritis. Measured with immunoSEQ multiplex PCR; TCRdb has only the in-frame clones, and not every one. The profile shows fewer than 8,500 clones, roughly 75% of them singletons. The sequenced sample consisted of CD8+ T cells sorted from blood. These receptors all stem from an adult with rheumatoid arthritis. The CDR3 runs from the conserved cysteine through the conserved F or W.

cdr3_aa: CASSLGRGNEQYF
v_call: TRBV7-2
j_call: TRBJ2-7

cdr3_aa: CASSFKGDGYTF
v_call: TRBV7-9
j_call: TRBJ1-2

cdr3_aa: CASSLVMPGGTEAFF
v_call: TRBV5-5
j_call: TRBJ1-1

cdr3_aa: CASSSTWGKETQYF
v_call: TRBV7-8
j_call: TRBJ2-5

cdr3_aa: CASSQEYRRVADTQYF
v_call: TRBV4-3
j_call: TRBJ2-3

cdr3_aa: CASSQPTQGFYGYTF
v_call: TRBV4-1
j_call: TRBJ1-2

cdr3_aa: CASSSQGLGGTDTQYF
v_call: TRBV4-1
j_call: TRBJ2-3

cdr3_aa: CASNPQGHPGNTIYF
v_call: TRBV9
j_call: TRBJ1-3

cdr3_aa: CASSVGGRNQPQHF
v_call: TRBV2
j_call: TRBJ1-5

cdr3_aa: CASSAGQGGSYEQYF
v_call: TRBV19
j_call: TRBJ2-7

cdr3_aa: CASSLRFGRGSYEQYF
v_call: TRBV28
j_call: TRBJ2-7

cdr3_aa: CASSPGQGGDNEQFF
v_call: TRBV4-1
j_call: TRBJ2-1

cdr3_aa: CASSYRGGSYEQYF
v_call: TRBV6-5
j_call: TRBJ2-7

cdr3_aa: CASSQGASGSDTYNEQFF
v_call: TRBV14
j_call: TRBJ2-1

cdr3_aa: CATADRNTGELFF
v_call: TRBV6-5
j_call: TRBJ2-2

cdr3_aa: CASSISGRAYEQYF
v_call: TRBV5-6
j_call: TRBJ2-7

cdr3_aa: CASSFTSGGAYEQYF
v_call: TRBV7-2
j_call: TRBJ2-7

cdr3_aa: CASSPGLAKETQYF
v_call: TRBV9
j_call: TRBJ2-5

cdr3_aa: CASSSGNQPQHF
v_call: TRBV5-4
j_call: TRBJ1-5

cdr3_aa: CASSANSDPAYEQYF
v_call: TRBV6-1
j_call: TRBJ2-7

cdr3_aa: CASSYFSGGSYEQYF
v_call: TRBV6-5
j_call: TRBJ2-7

cdr3_aa: CASSNPGESTDTQYF
v_call: TRBV9
j_call: TRBJ2-3

cdr3_aa: CASTLSLGYYEQYF
v_call: TRBV28
j_call: TRBJ2-7

cdr3_aa: CASSEIGGAGTDTQYF
v_call: TRBV6-4
j_call: TRBJ2-3

cdr3_aa: CASNPGTSGNSPNRNTGELFF
v_call: TRBV28
j_call: TRBJ2-2

cdr3_aa: CSVAAGGELFF
v_call: TRBV29-1
j_call: TRBJ2-2

cdr3_aa: CASGGPYEQYF
v_call: TRBV2
j_call: TRBJ2-7

cdr3_aa: CASSQEGRRAETQYF
v_call: TRBV4-1
j_call: TRBJ2-5

cdr3_aa: CAISETGLGNEQFF
v_call: TRBV10-3
j_call: TRBJ2-1

cdr3_aa: CASSGGGEVPFYGYTF
v_call: TRBV6-1
j_call: TRBJ1-2

cdr3_aa: CASSSDNDEQFF
v_call: TRBV13
j_call: TRBJ2-1

cdr3_aa: CAWSGTGAFNQPQHF
v_call: TRBV30
j_call: TRBJ1-5

cdr3_aa: CASSFVGVSDEQFF
v_call: TRBV27
j_call: TRBJ2-1

cdr3_aa: CSVVDPRGNTIYF
v_call: TRBV29-1
j_call: TRBJ1-3

cdr3_aa: CASSLGGGEVNYGYTF
v_call: TRBV7-2
j_call: TRBJ1-2

cdr3_aa: CASSLGPSGTDTQYF
v_call: TRBV7-9
j_call: TRBJ2-3

cdr3_aa: CASSLNRRGAVSEQYF
v_call: TRBV28
j_call: TRBJ2-7

cdr3_aa: CASSLHASGGSEQYF
v_call: TRBV27
j_call: TRBJ2-7

cdr3_aa: CASSSIAGGSNEQFF
v_call: TRBV28
j_call: TRBJ2-1

cdr3_aa: CASSLDAGGSYEQYF
v_call: TRBV7-8
j_call: TRBJ2-7

cdr3_aa: CASSLDHILAGIYEQYF
v_call: TRBV11-2
j_call: TRBJ2-7

cdr3_aa: CASSLVAGTDGTQYF
v_call: TRBV4-1
j_call: TRBJ2-5

cdr3_aa: CASSQGLAEPQETQYF
v_call: TRBV28
j_call: TRBJ2-5

cdr3_aa: CASSPGVADVNTEAFF
v_call: TRBV4-3
j_call: TRBJ1-1

cdr3_aa: CASSSPSAFFSSGNTIYF
v_call: TRBV7-9
j_call: TRBJ1-3

cdr3_aa: CASSPLGSATDTQYF
v_call: TRBV7-9
j_call: TRBJ2-3

cdr3_aa: CASSLPGTYEQYF
v_call: TRBV28
j_call: TRBJ2-7

cdr3_aa: CASSIREGLEYLNSNQPQHF
v_call: TRBV19
j_call: TRBJ1-5

cdr3_aa: CASSTQRGHTDTQYF
v_call: TRBV6-1
j_call: TRBJ2-3

cdr3_aa: CASSFSSYEQYF
v_call: TRBV28
j_call: TRBJ2-7

cdr3_aa: CASGLAGGKETQYF
v_call: TRBV2
j_call: TRBJ2-5

cdr3_aa: CASSPSSYEQYF
v_call: TRBV18
j_call: TRBJ2-7